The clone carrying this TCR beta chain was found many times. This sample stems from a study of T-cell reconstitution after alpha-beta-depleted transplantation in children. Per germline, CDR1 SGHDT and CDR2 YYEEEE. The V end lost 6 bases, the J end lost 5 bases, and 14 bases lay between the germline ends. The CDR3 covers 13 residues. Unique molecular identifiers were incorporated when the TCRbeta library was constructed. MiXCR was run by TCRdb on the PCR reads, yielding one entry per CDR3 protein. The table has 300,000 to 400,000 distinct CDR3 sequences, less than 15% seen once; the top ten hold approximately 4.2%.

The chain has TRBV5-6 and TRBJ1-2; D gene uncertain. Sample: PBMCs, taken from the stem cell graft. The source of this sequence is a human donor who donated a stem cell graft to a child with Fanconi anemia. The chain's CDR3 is CASTPRGGYGYTF. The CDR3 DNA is TGTGCCAGCACCCCTCGGGGTGGGTATGGCTACACCTTC. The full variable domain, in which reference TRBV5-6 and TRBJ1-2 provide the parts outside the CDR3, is DAGVTQSPTHLIKTRGQQVTLRCSPKSGHDTVSWYQQALGQGPQFIFQYYEEEERQRGNFPDRFSGHQFPNYSSELNVNALLLGDSALYLCASTPRGGYGYTFGSGTRLTVV.